This TCR beta chain was captured in a study of graft-versus-host responses after intestinal transplantation. The wider study: The recipients all started with anti-thymocyte globulin induction and then took tacrolimus and steroids for 3 to 4 years. Study observations and caveats: High graft-versus-host to host-versus-graft clonal ratios were found in allografts of patients who had graft-donor T cell macrochimerism.

V was cut by 5 bases and J by 4 bases, with 10 bases left in between. The germline V gene encodes CDR1 MDHEN and CDR2 SYDVKM. CDR3 length: 13 amino acids. Measured with immunoSEQ multiplex PCR; TCRdb has only the in-frame clones, and not every one. The table lists 100,000 or so clones, 85% to 95% of them singletons. About this clone itself: The antigen is unknown.

The rearrangement uses TRBV28 and TRBJ2-3, with D perhaps TRBD2 (6 bases). This specimen was unstimulated CD8+ T cells sorted from spleen or lymph node cells, taken before transplant. This sequence originates from a human donor who was the organ donor for an intestinal transplant. The CDR3 sequence: CASSPAGPDTQYF. As DNA, the CDR3 is TGTGCCAGCAGTCCCGCGGGGCCAGATACGCAGTATTTT.